The 29 T cell receptor beta chains below all came from one sample that was sequenced in a study of T cells in Graves' hyperthyroidism and ophthalmopathy. From RNA transcripts, TCR beta CDR3 regions were amplified. Initially, a first-round RT-PCR of the TCR CDR3 employed the HTBI primer set. TCRdb reprocessed the multiplex PCR reads with MiXCR, giving one entry per CDR3 protein. The sample carries about 560,000 distinct CDR3 sequences, 46% recorded once. Sample: peripheral blood or thyroid tissue (not recorded which). All receptors derive from a young woman with Graves' hyperthyroidism.

This clonotype was counted at least ten times. The chain carries TRBV7-9 and TRBJ1-2, with D perhaps matching TRBD1 (5 bases). V was clipped by 1 base and J by 6 bases, with 9 bases between them. This CDR3 contains 13 residues. Germline V gene sequence: CDR1 SEHNR, CDR2 FQNEAQ (reference sequence). The CDR3 sequence is CASSLGGLDGYTF. CDR3 in DNA: TGTGCCAGCAGCTTAGGGGGACTCGATGGCTACACCTTC.

The chain couples TRBV25-1 to TRBJ2-6; 10 nucleotides match TRBD1. Trimming removed 7 bases from V and 4 bases from J; junction bases left unmatched: 10. The CDR3 has 17 residues. Germline CDR1 is MGHDK and CDR2 is SYGVNS. The CDR3: CASKGQGFPQGANVLTF. CDR3 nucleotides: TGTGCCAGCAAGGGACAGGGGTTCCCTCAGGGGGCCAACGTCCTGACTTTC.

The chain carries TRBV20-1 and TRBJ1-1; D is perhaps TRBD1 (5 bases). This CDR3 is built from 12 residues. Per germline, CDR1 DFQATT and CDR2 SNEGSKA (reference sequence). The ends were cut back, 2 bases at V and 7 bases at J, with 11 bases in the middle. CDR3 sequence (DNA): TGCAGTGCTAGAAGAGCGGGACGTGAAGCTTTCTTT. Residues: CSARRAGREAFF.

This clonotype was observed a handful of times. V is TRBV10-3 and J is TRBJ2-5; D remains unclear. The better agreement between TRBJ2-1 and the DNA end casts doubt on the J call. The CDR3 is 11 residues long. Germline V gene lookup returns CDR1 ENHRY and CDR2 SYGVKD. The CDR3 protein is CAISEAHEQFF. The CDR3, as DNA: TGTGCCATCAGTGAGGCGCATGAGCAGTTCTTC.

Ten or more counts support this clonotype. V and J are TRBV20-1 and TRBJ1-6; 7 nucleotides match TRBD1. The CDR3 runs to 14 residues. The trim removed 0 bases at V and 6 bases at J, leaving 2 bases unmatched. Germline assignment: CDR1 DFQATT and CDR2 SNEGSKA (reference sequence). CDR3 nucleotide sequence: TGCAGTGCTAGAGAGAGGGGGCGTAATTCACCCCTCCACTTT. Translated: CSARERGRNSPLHF.

The V gene is TRBV4-2, the J gene TRBJ2-5, with D perhaps TRBD1 or TRBD2 (5 bases each). The CDR3 is 14 residues long. Germline V lookup: CDR1 LGHNA, CDR2 YNFKEQ. The V end lost 7 bases, the J end lost 5 bases, and 17 bases lay between the germline ends. The CDR3, as DNA: TGTGCCAGCACCCCCGGTGGAGAGGGGGAGACCCAGTACTTC. Its protein product is CASTPGGEGETQYF.

As regards this clonotype: The conserved final phenylalanine or tryptophan is absent from the CDR3, which likely points to a read error. The chain is built from TRBV29-1 and TRBJ1-1; D gene unclear. Trimming took off 4 bases at V and 4 bases at J, with 4 bases between the two ends. Germline CDR1 reads SQVTM; CDR2 reads ANQGSEA. The CDR3 runs to 10 residues. CDR3 residues: CSVVVTEAFL. CDR3 in DNA: TGCAGCGTTGTTGTCACTGAAGCTTTCCTT.

The chain has TRBV20-1 and TRBJ2-7; tentative D call: TRBD2 (7 bases). Germline-derived CDR1 and CDR2 are DFQATT and SNEGSKA (reference sequence). The CDR3 runs to 14 residues. Trimming pared 0 bases from V and 2 bases from J, leaving 11 bases between. In nucleotides, the CDR3 is TGCAGTGCTAGAGATAGGGGGGGCACCTACGAGCAGTACTTC. The encoded protein is CSARDRGGTYEQYF.

In this sample, this clonotype turned up many times. J is TRBJ2-2 and V is TRBV20-1, with D tentatively TRBD1 or TRBD2 (5 bases each). The CDR3 has 15 amino acids. V shed 6 bases and J shed 6 bases, with 20 bases lying between them. Germline CDR1 is DFQATT and CDR2 is SNEGSKA (reference sequence). The CDR3 region has the DNA TGCAGTGCCATTAACGGGGCGCACGATTCCGGGGAGCTGTTTTTT. Translated, it gives CSAINGAHDSGELFF.

V and J are TRBV5-1 and TRBJ1-1, with 7 bases that match TRBD1. V lost 4 bases to trimming and J lost 8 bases; unmatched junction nucleotides: 8. The germline V gene has CDR1 SGHRS and CDR2 YFSETQ. The CDR3 is 13 residues long. CDR3 sequence (DNA): TGCGCCAGCAGCCCAACAGGGGTAAGCGAAGCTTTCTTT. Amino acids: CASSPTGVSEAFF.

This clonotype occurred a few times. This rearrangement joins TRBV19 to TRBJ1-1; weak D call: TRBD1 (5 bases). The CDR3 is 14 residues long. CDR1 and CDR2 (germline): LNHDA, SQIVND (reference sequence). The V end was cut by 7 bases, the J end by 0 bases, with 12 bases between. The CDR3 protein is CASINRGMNTEAFF. As DNA, the CDR3 is TGTGCCAGTATAAATCGGGGGATGAACACTGAAGCTTTCTTT.

The chain uses TRBV2 and TRBJ2-7; 7 nucleotides align to TRBD2. CDR1 SNHLY and CDR2 FYNNEI come from the germline V gene. The CDR3 spans 17 residues. The V segment lost 6 bases and the J segment 1 base; nucleotides outside the gene matches: 15. The CDR3 sequence is CASSSPASGHWSYEQYF. Written as DNA, the CDR3 is TGTGCCAGCAGCTCCCCGGCTAGCGGACATTGGTCCTACGAGCAGTACTTC.

This clonotype has more than one count but fewer than ten. The chain combines TRBV7-8 with TRBJ1-1; possibly TRBD1 for D (6 bases). The germline gives CDR1 SGHVS, CDR2 FQNEAQ. Trimming stripped 5 bases from V and 0 bases from J, with 16 bases between. This CDR3 contains 16 residues. The CDR3 is CASSRTGSTMNTEAFF. CDR3 in DNA: TGTGCCAGCAGCAGAACAGGGTCGACTATGAACACTGAAGCTTTCTTT.

The chain carries TRBV7-9 and TRBJ2-5; TRBD1 agrees at 11 bases. Germline V gene lookup returns CDR1 SEHNR and CDR2 FQNEAQ (reference sequence). The CDR3 extends over 15 amino acids. Unmatched junction bases numbered 1, after V lost 1 base and J lost 3 bases. The CDR3 DNA is TGTGCCAGCAGCTTAGGGACAGGGGGCAAAGAGACCCAGTACTTC. This sequence encodes CASSLGTGGKETQYF.

There are a few counts of this clonotype. J is TRBJ2-6 and V is TRBV7-9, with 9 bases identical to TRBD1. From germline, CDR1 is SEHNR and CDR2 FQNEAQ (reference sequence). The CDR3 totals 18 residues. V lost 3 bases, J lost 0 bases, and 6 bases stayed unmatched. The CDR3 DNA follows: TGTGCCAGCAGCTTCCGGGACAGGGCTGTCTCTGGGGCCAACGTCCTGACTTTC. Its translation: CASSFRDRAVSGANVLTF.

The CDR3 DNA reads TGTGCCAGCAGTGAATATTTCCATCCCGGTACCACCGGGGAGCTGTTTTTT. Translation: CASSEYFHPGTTGELFF. This chain joins TRBV25-1 and TRBJ2-2, with D hard to call. Germline V CDR1 and CDR2: MGHDK, SYGVNS. V lost 0 bases and J lost 4, with 15 bases in between. CDR3 length: 17 amino acids.

With regard to this clonotype: A much bigger clone sits one base away, suggesting this may be a read error. J is TRBJ1-4 and V is TRBV5-1; a possible D gene is TRBD1 (5 bases). The germline CDR1 and CDR2 sequences are SGHRS and YFSETQ. The length of the CDR3 is 14 residues. In DNA form, the CDR3 reads TGCGCCAGCAGTTCAGGGTATTTAAGTGAAAAACTGGTTTTT. This gives the protein CASSSGYLSEKLVF. Combining the CDR3 with reference TRBV5-1 and TRBJ1-4 gives the whole variable domain KAGVTQTPRYLIKTRGQQVTLSCSPISGHRSVSWYQQTPGQGLQFLFEYFSETQRNKGNFPGRFSGRQFSNSRSEMNVSTLELGDSALYLCASSSGYLSEKLVFGSGTQLSVL.

The rearrangement joins TRBV15 to TRBJ2-6, with TRBD1 matching over 10 bases. The V gene end was trimmed by 10 bases and the J gene end by 0 bases; junction bases not matched to a gene: 12. This CDR3 has 18 amino acids. Germline CDR1 is LNHNV and CDR2 is YYDKDF (reference sequence). The CDR3 DNA is TGTGCCAGGGACCCCGGGACAGGGGCCCACTCTGGGGCCAACGTCCTGACTTTC. It encodes CARDPGTGAHSGANVLTF. The variable domain in full, completed from reference TRBV15 and TRBJ2-6, reads DAMVIQNPRYQVTQFGKPVTLSCSQTLNHNVMYWYQQKSSQAPKLLFHYYDKDFNNEADTPDNFQSRRPNTSFCFLDIRSPGLGDTAMYLCARDPGTGAHSGANVLTFGAGSRLTVL.

The rearrangement joins TRBV11-2 to TRBJ1-5; 8 bases are a match to TRBD1. Looked up from germline, CDR1 is SGHAT and CDR2 is FQNNGV. The CDR3 has 13 residues. V was pared by 5 bases and J by 6 bases, with 3 bases of the junction left unmatched. The CDR3 DNA sequence: TGTGCCAGCAGCCCGACAGGGGCTCAGCCCCAGCATTTT. Its protein product is CASSPTGAQPQHF.

This clonotype was recorded at least ten times. The V gene is TRBV24-1, the J gene TRBJ2-5, with 7 bases lining up with TRBD1. Trimming cost V 2 bases and J 5 bases; bases outside gene matches: 4. This CDR3 is 14 amino acids long. CDR1 and CDR2 (germline): KGHDR, SFDVKD. The CDR3 protein is CATSDSTGSETQYF. Written as DNA, the CDR3 is TGTGCCACCAGTGATTCGACAGGGTCCGAGACCCAGTACTTC.

This clonotype was seen repeatedly, ten times or more. This sequence joins TRBV7-3 and TRBJ1-1; no clear D gene. This CDR3 is built from 13 residues. Trimming stripped 4 bases from V and 1 base from J, with 7 bases between. The V gene's germline CDR1 is SGHTA and CDR2 FQGTGA. The CDR3 is CASSSSGNTEAFF. DNA for the CDR3: TGTGCCAGCAGCTCGTCAGGGAACACTGAAGCTTTCTTT.

The gene calls are TRBV15 and TRBJ1-4, with a possible D match to TRBD1 (6 bases). Germline values: CDR1 LNHNV, CDR2 YYDKDF (reference sequence). V lost 0 bases and J lost 7, with 15 bases in between. The CDR3 has 16 amino acids. The CDR3 is CATSRDPGVLGEKLFF. In DNA form, the CDR3 reads TGTGCCACCAGCAGAGATCCAGGGGTTCTTGGTGAAAAACTGTTTTTT.

The V and J genes are TRBV29-1 and TRBJ1-1, with a weak D call TRBD1 (6 bases). The CDR3 totals 13 residues. Germline assignment: CDR1 SQVTM and CDR2 ANQGSEA. Trimming left V 1 base short and J 4 bases short, with 10 bases between. The CDR3 nucleotides read TGCAGCGTTGAAGGGACAGCCGGCACTGAAGCTTTCTTT. Its translation is CSVEGTAGTEAFF.

With regard to this clonotype: Just one base apart from a much larger clone, this may be a read error. The genes are TRBV7-8 and TRBJ1-1; 9 bases align to TRBD1. The V gene end was trimmed by 5 bases and the J gene end by 7 bases; junction bases not matched to a gene: 5. This CDR3 is built from 13 residues. The germline V gene has CDR1 SGHVS and CDR2 FQNEAQ. Here the CDR3 DNA reads TGTGCCAGCAGCCCCGGGACAGGGAGTGAAGCTTTCTTT. It encodes CASSPGTGSEAFF.

This rearrangement joins TRBV2 to TRBJ2-6; D gene uncertain. CDR3 length: 16 amino acids. V shed 5 bases and J shed 0 bases, with 11 bases lying between them. CDR1 and CDR2 from the germline V gene are SNHLY and FYNNEI. The CDR3 DNA reads TGTGCCAGCAGTTTAGAGACAAGCTCTGGGGCCAACGTCCTGACTTTC. Translation: CASSLETSSGANVLTF.

The chain is built from TRBV20-1 and TRBJ1-5, with 7 bases aligning to TRBD1. Looked up from germline, CDR1 is DFQATT and CDR2 is SNEGSKA (reference sequence). The CDR3 runs to 13 residues. V gave up 6 bases and J gave up 5 bases; unmatched junction bases: 7. CDR3 nucleotides: TGCAGTGCAGGGGGACAGCCTTATCAGCCCCAGCATTTT. It yields the protein CSAGGQPYQPQHF.

The chain recombines TRBV7-2 with TRBJ2-7; D is unclear. CDR3 length: 13 amino acids. CDR1 SGHTA and CDR2 FQGNSA come from the germline V gene. V was clipped by 5 bases and J by 3 bases, with 11 bases between them. CDR3 loop: CASSPLPGYEQYF. CDR3 bases: TGTGCCAGCAGCCCTTTGCCAGGCTACGAGCAGTACTTC.

The gene calls are TRBV15 and TRBJ2-5; either TRBD1 or TRBD2 may supply D (5 bases each). Trimming took 9 bases from V and 0 from J, leaving 14 bases between them. The CDR3 runs 14 residues. In germline, CDR1 is LNHNV, CDR2 YYDKDF (reference sequence). CDR3 in DNA: TGTGCCACTTGGGACGGAGCTAACCAAGAGACCCAGTACTTC. Encoded protein: CATWDGANQETQYF.

The chain employs TRBV7-2 and TRBJ2-7; 7 bases align to TRBD2. This CDR3 has 15 amino acids. CDR1 is SGHTA and CDR2 is FQGNSA in the germline V gene. J gave up 4 bases and V 6 bases, and 12 bases lay outside the gene matches. CDR3 sequence (DNA): TGTGCCAGCAGTTACGGTGCCGCCGGGGGGTACGAGCAGTACTTC. It is translated as CASSYGAAGGYEQYF.